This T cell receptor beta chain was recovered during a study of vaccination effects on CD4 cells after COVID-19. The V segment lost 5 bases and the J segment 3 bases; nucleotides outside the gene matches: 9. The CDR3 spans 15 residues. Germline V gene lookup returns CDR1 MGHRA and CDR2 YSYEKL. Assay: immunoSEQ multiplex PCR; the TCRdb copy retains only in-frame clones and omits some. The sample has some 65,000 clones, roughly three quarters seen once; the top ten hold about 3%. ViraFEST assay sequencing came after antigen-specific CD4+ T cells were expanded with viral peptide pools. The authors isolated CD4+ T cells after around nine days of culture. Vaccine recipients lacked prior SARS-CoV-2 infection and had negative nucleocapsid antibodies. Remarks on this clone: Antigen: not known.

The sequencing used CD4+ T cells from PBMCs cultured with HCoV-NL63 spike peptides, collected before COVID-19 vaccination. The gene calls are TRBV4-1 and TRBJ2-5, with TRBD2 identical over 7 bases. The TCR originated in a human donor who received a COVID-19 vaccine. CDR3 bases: TGCGCCAGCAGCAGCGGGACGGCGCGTGAAGAGACCCAGTACTTC. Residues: CASSSGTAREETQYF.